The 17 T cell receptor beta chains below come from one sample, sequenced in a study of beta chain features in type 1 diabetes. What was sequenced were expressed TCRB transcripts, since all of the isolated RNA had been reverse transcribed. Sequencing was performed with immunoSEQ multiplex PCR; in TCRdb, only in-frame clones are kept and a portion is missing. Here the sample spans about 330,000 clones, more than 9.5% being singletons. Input material: naive CD4+ T cells from blood. The receptor set was obtained from a woman in her 30s in good health.

The V and J genes are TRBV27 and TRBJ1-2, with D maybe TRBD1 (5 bases). Trimming pared 4 bases from V and 10 bases from J, leaving 25 bases between. This CDR3 contains 16 residues. Germline CDR1 and CDR2: MNHEY and SMNVEV (reference sequence). CDR3 in DNA: TGTGCCAGCAGTTCCCCGACTCCAGGGTTTATTCGTCACTACACCTTC. This gives the protein CASSSPTPGFIRHYTF.

The sample holds a few counts of this clone. V and J are TRBV4-2 and TRBJ2-7; 7 nucleotides match TRBD2. The V gene's germline CDR1 is LGHNA and CDR2 YNFKEQ. This CDR3 is 17 amino acids long. V shed 0 bases, J shed 6 bases, and the junction held 14 bases outside the gene matches. CDR3 amino acids: CASSQDLNGGGPSEQYF. The CDR3 nucleotides are TGTGCCAGCAGCCAAGATCTTAATGGGGGAGGGCCGTCCGAGCAGTACTTC.

The chain links TRBV9 to TRBJ2-5; D might be TRBD2 (5 bases). The germline V gene encodes CDR1 SGDLS and CDR2 YYNGEE. The V and J ends lost 4 bases and 4 bases respectively, with 8 bases between them. This CDR3 comprises 12 residues. This chain's CDR3 is CASSTRGETQYF. The CDR3 nucleotides are TGTGCCAGCAGCACCCGGGGAGAGACCCAGTACTTC.

V gene TRBV4-2 combines with J gene TRBJ2-7, with TRBD1 matching over 10 bases. J was trimmed by 3 bases and V by 0 bases; bases with no gene match: 11. The germline CDR1 and CDR2 sequences are LGHNA and YNFKEQ. There are 18 residues in the CDR3. For the CDR3, the DNA is TGTGCCAGCAGCCAAGAAAATCCCCGACAGGGGGCTTTCTACGAGCAGTACTTC. Protein: CASSQENPRQGAFYEQYF.

This clone was detected a few times. The rearrangement joins TRBV7-6 to TRBJ1-2, with 8 bases lining up with TRBD1. The germline gives CDR1 SGHVS, CDR2 FNYEAQ. Unmatched junction bases numbered 12, after V lost 4 bases and J lost 8 bases. The CDR3 consists of 15 residues. The DNA of the CDR3 is TGTGCCAGCAGCTCACATCGCGACAGGGGACGAGGCTACACCTTC. It translates to CASSSHRDRGRGYTF.

This chain joins TRBV19 and TRBJ2-1, with 8 bases fitting TRBD2. The CDR3 contains 14 residues. V shed 3 bases, J shed 7 bases, and the junction held 5 bases outside the gene matches. Germline CDR1 reads LNHDA; CDR2 reads SQIVND (reference sequence). CDR3 nucleotide sequence: TGTGCCAGTAGTATTTCGGGACTAGTGAATGAGCAGTTCTTC. Amino acid sequence: CASSISGLVNEQFF. Combining the CDR3 with reference TRBV19 and TRBJ2-1 gives the whole variable domain DGGITQSPKYLFRKEGQNVTLSCEQNLNHDAMYWYRQDPGQGLRLIYYSQIVNDFQKGDIAEGYSVSREKKESFPLTVTSAQKNPTAFYLCASSISGLVNEQFFGPGTRLTVL.

This clone was found a few times. V gene TRBV9 combines with J gene TRBJ2-7; 10 bases agree with TRBD1. This CDR3 region has 15 residues. Germline trimming cut 0 bases from V and 2 bases from J; bases unmatched to any gene: 2. Germline V lookup: CDR1 SGDLS, CDR2 YYNGEE. The CDR3 region is CASSVEGTGAYEQYF. The CDR3 coding sequence is TGTGCCAGCAGCGTAGAAGGGACAGGGGCCTACGAGCAGTACTTC.

This clone has only a few counts. This chain uses TRBV20-1 with TRBJ1-2; D not certain. CDR1 and CDR2 from the germline V gene are DFQATT and SNEGSKA (reference sequence). The CDR3 totals 11 residues. Trimming pared 2 bases from V and 7 bases from J, leaving 8 bases between. In DNA form, the CDR3 reads TGCAGTGCTAGAATTCTCAGTGGCTACACCTTC. As protein: CSARILSGYTF.

The chain joins TRBV18 to TRBJ1-1; D uncertain. The CDR3 extends over 15 amino acids. CDR1 is KGHSH, CDR2 LQKENI, per germline. The germline V and J ends were trimmed by 1 base and 1 base, with 10 bases remaining between them. CDR3 loop: CASSPLLARNTEAFF. The CDR3 bases are TGTGCCAGCTCACCACTGCTAGCCCGGAACACTGAAGCTTTCTTT.

The chain employs TRBV7-9 and TRBJ2-2, with TRBD2 matching 9 bases. V gave up 5 bases and J gave up 5 bases; unmatched junction bases: 6. Per the germline V gene, CDR1 is SEHNR and CDR2 is FQNEAQ (reference sequence). This CDR3 contains 15 residues. CDR3 coding DNA: TGTGCCAGCAGCACCTTAGCGGGAGCGACCGGGGAGCTGTTTTTT. Its translation is CASSTLAGATGELFF.

This clone was observed a few times. This chain joins TRBV6-5 and TRBJ2-1; TRBD2 might be the D (5 bases). V gave up 2 bases and J gave up 5 bases, with 7 bases separating them. The CDR3 spans 13 residues. CDR1 is MNHEY and CDR2 is SVGAGI in the germline V gene. CDR3 sequence (DNA): TGTGCCAGCAGTTACGAGGGAGACAATGAGCAGTTCTTC. Translating gives CASSYEGDNEQFF.

This chain connects TRBV28 to TRBJ2-7, with 7 bases that match TRBD1. V lost 2 bases and J lost 11; bases outside the gene matches: 9. CDR1 is MDHEN and CDR2 is SYDVKM in the germline V gene. The CDR3 has 13 amino acids. The CDR3 nucleotides read TGTGCCAGCAGTTTAGGGGCACAGGGGAAGGAGTACTTC. It translates to CASSLGAQGKEYF.

The chain uses TRBV29-1 and TRBJ2-1; TRBD2 agrees at 11 bases. Germline V gives CDR1 SQVTM, CDR2 ANQGSEA. CDR3 size: 13 residues. V dropped 7 bases and J dropped 4; count of bases not matched to a gene: 3. This CDR3 is CSARLAGYNEQFF. The CDR3 DNA is TGCAGCGCCCGACTAGCGGGGTACAATGAGCAGTTCTTC.

In its sample, this clone was seen a few times. The J gene is TRBJ1-1, the V gene TRBV30; TRBD1 might be the D (5 bases). Germline CDR1 reads GTSNPN; CDR2 reads SVGIG (reference sequence). The V gene lost 5 bases and the J gene lost 1 base, with 5 bases spanning the gap. This CDR3 spans 11 amino acids. In DNA form, the CDR3 reads TGTGCCTGGCAGGGGAACACTGAAGCTTTCTTT. Protein sequence: CAWQGNTEAFF.

This clone was counted a few times. The genes are TRBV19 and TRBJ2-3, with D possibly being TRBD1 (5 bases). Germline CDR1 and CDR2: LNHDA and SQIVND (reference sequence). The V end lost 8 bases, the J end lost 0 bases, and 6 bases lay between the germline ends. This CDR3 spans 12 amino acids. CDR3 protein: CASQGSTDTQYF. CDR3 coding DNA: TGTGCCAGTCAGGGCAGCACAGATACGCAGTATTTT.

The rearrangement joins TRBV7-9 to TRBJ2-7; D not certain. CDR1 is SEHNR and CDR2 is FQNEAQ in the germline V gene (reference sequence). This CDR3 is built from 13 residues. V lost 2 bases to trimming and J lost 1 base, with 6 bases between them. The CDR3 loop is CASSLWPSYEQYF. The CDR3 DNA sequence: TGTGCCAGCAGCTTATGGCCTTCCTACGAGCAGTACTTC.

The chain recombines TRBV30 with TRBJ2-3; weak D call: TRBD2 (5 bases). V lost 2 bases and J 4 bases, leaving 16 bases between the germline ends. CDR1 is GTSNPN, CDR2 SVGIG, per germline (reference sequence). There are 15 residues in the CDR3. The CDR3 DNA sequence: TGTGCCTGGAGTCTATTAAAGGGAGTGGCAGATACGCAGTATTTT. As protein: CAWSLLKGVADTQYF.